A selection of T cell receptor beta chains follows, all from one sample in a study of shared clonotypes between healthy human individuals. Assay used: immunoSEQ multiplex PCR; TCRdb lists only in-frame clones, some missing. The sample carries a few million clones, roughly nine tenths recorded once. Sequencing input: naive CD4+ T cells sorted from blood. The source of these receptors is a man aged 18 to 30 in good health. CDR3s include the opening cysteine and the closing phenylalanine or tryptophan. The D gene is left open where the match is weak. Clone size, where shown, is once, few, many, or a class for clones that have expanded.

d_gene: TRBD1
abundance: NA
v_gene: TRBV7-2
j_gene: TRBJ2-7
CDR3aa: CASSLTRQGLYEQYF
CDR3nt: TGTGCCAGCAGCTTAACGCGACAGGGATTGTACGAGCAGTACTTC

d_gene: NA
abundance: NA
v_gene: TRBV28
j_gene: TRBJ1-3
CDR3aa: CASSLYGAGNTIYF
CDR3nt: TGTGCCAGCAGTTTATACGGGGCAGGAAACACCATATATTTT

d_gene: NA
abundance: NA
v_gene: TRBV6-1
j_gene: TRBJ2-7
CDR3aa: CASRLGGPPYEQYF
CDR3nt: TGTGCCAGCAGGTTAGGAGGTCCCCCCTACGAGCAGTACTTC

d_gene: NA
abundance: once
v_gene: TRBV21-1
j_gene: TRBJ2-7
CDR3aa: CASSKDSGDSSYEQYF
CDR3nt: TGTGCCAGCAGCAAAGATAGCGGGGATAGCTCCTACGAGCAGTACTTC

d_gene: TRBD2
abundance: NA
v_gene: TRBV5-1
j_gene: TRBJ2-5
CDR3aa: CASSLDGGIGETQYF
CDR3nt: TGCGCCAGCAGCTTGGACGGGGGGATCGGGGAGACCCAGTACTTC

d_gene: TRBD2
abundance: NA
v_gene: TRBV14
j_gene: TRBJ2-3
CDR3aa: CASSDRTSGGADTQYF
CDR3nt: TGTGCCAGCAGCGATCGGACTAGCGGGGGGGCAGATACGCAGTATTTT

d_gene: TRBD2
abundance: NA
v_gene: TRBV4-1
j_gene: TRBJ2-3
CDR3aa: CASSRRLASRWGTDTQYF
CDR3nt: TGCGCCAGCAGCAGGAGACTAGCGTCCCGATGGGGCACAGATACGCAGTATTTT

d_gene: NA
abundance: NA
v_gene: TRBV7-2
j_gene: TRBJ1-2
CDR3aa: CASSLQASGNGYTF
CDR3nt: TGTGCCAGCAGCCTACAAGCTTCAGGGAATGGCTACACCTTC

d_gene: NA
abundance: NA
v_gene: TRBV18
j_gene: TRBJ2-3
CDR3aa: CASSLTRSPSTDTQYF
CDR3nt: TGTGCCAGCTCGCTTACTAGGTCACCAAGCACAGATACGCAGTATTTT

d_gene: NA
abundance: NA
v_gene: TRBV5-1
j_gene: TRBJ1-3
CDR3aa: CASSAELSGNTIYF
CDR3nt: TGCGCCAGCAGCGCAGAACTCTCTGGAAACACCATATATTTT

d_gene: TRBD2
abundance: NA
v_gene: TRBV4-3
j_gene: TRBJ2-1
CDR3aa: CASRVAGGNEQFF
CDR3nt: TGCGCCAGCAGGGTAGCGGGAGGAAATGAGCAGTTCTTC

d_gene: TRBD2
abundance: NA
v_gene: TRBV10-3
j_gene: TRBJ2-7
CDR3aa: CAISGGMMGGLADPSSGGYEQYF
CDR3nt: TGTGCCATCAGTGGTGGGATGATGGGAGGACTAGCGGATCCAAGTTCAGGGGGATACGAGCAGTACTTC

d_gene: TRBD2
abundance: NA
v_gene: TRBV25-1
j_gene: TRBJ2-5
CDR3aa: CASSVQGGETQYF
CDR3nt: TGTGCCAGCAGTGTCCAGGGAGGGGAGACCCAGTACTTC

d_gene: NA
abundance: NA
v_gene: TRBV27
j_gene: TRBJ1-2
CDR3aa: CASSLQGNYGYTF
CDR3nt: TGTGCCAGCAGTCTACAGGGCAACTATGGCTACACCTTC